These T cell receptor beta chains were read from a single sample in a study of T cell responses to AZD1222 COVID-19 vaccine. Sequenced by immunoSEQ multiplex PCR; TCRdb stores in-frame clones only, minus some. The profile shows 250,000 to 300,000 clones, 94% of them singletons. The sequencing here drew on peripheral blood, taken 28 days after the second AZD1222 dose. These receptors were obtained from an adult who received the AZD1222 COVID-19 vaccine. CDR3s include the opening cysteine and the closing phenylalanine or tryptophan. The order of the fields is D gene, V gene, J gene, clone size, CDR3 DNA, CDR3 protein. The D gene is left open where the match is weak. For some rows the clone size is stated as once, few or many, or as a class when expanded; others skip it.

d_call: NA
v_call: TRBV7-9
j_call: TRBJ1-1
clone_size: NA
cdr3_nt: TGTGCCAGCAGCGGACAGCTTGAAGCTTTCTTT
cdr3_aa: CASSGQLEAFF

d_call: TRBD1
v_call: TRBV3-1/TRBV3-2
j_call: TRBJ2-7
clone_size: NA
cdr3_nt: TGTGCCAGCAGCCAAGGTGGACAGGGAAAGTACTTC
cdr3_aa: CASSQGGQGKYF

d_call: NA
v_call: TRBV9
j_call: TRBJ2-5
clone_size: NA
cdr3_nt: TGTGCCAGCAGCGCCTCTATAAATTCGGATCTTGAGACCCAGTACTTC
cdr3_aa: CASSASINSDLETQYF

d_call: NA
v_call: TRBV28
j_call: TRBJ2-1
clone_size: once
cdr3_nt: TGTGCCAGCAGTTCAAAGGCGGCAGTATCCTACAATGAGCAGTTCTTC
cdr3_aa: CASSSKAAVSYNEQFF

d_call: NA
v_call: TRBV15
j_call: TRBJ1-6
clone_size: NA
cdr3_nt: TGTGCCACCAGCAGGGACCGGGATAATTCACCCCTCCACTTT
cdr3_aa: CATSRDRDNSPLHF

d_call: NA
v_call: TRBV28
j_call: TRBJ1-5
clone_size: NA
cdr3_nt: TGTGCCAGCAGTTTAAGGACAGAAAATCAGCCCCAGCATTTT
cdr3_aa: CASSLRTENQPQHF

d_call: NA
v_call: TRBV10-1
j_call: TRBJ1-1
clone_size: once
cdr3_nt: TGCGCCAGCAGTGAGTCGTTGAACACTGAAGCTTTCTTT
cdr3_aa: CASSESLNTEAFF

d_call: NA
v_call: TRBV7-9
j_call: TRBJ1-2
clone_size: NA
cdr3_nt: TGTGCCAGCGGTAGGGATGGCTACACCTTC
cdr3_aa: CASGRDGYTF

d_call: TRBD1
v_call: TRBV5-4
j_call: TRBJ1-2
clone_size: NA
cdr3_nt: TGTGCCAGCAGCTTGGGACAGGGAATGAACTATGGCTACACCTTC
cdr3_aa: CASSLGQGMNYGYTF

d_call: TRBD2
v_call: TRBV5-6
j_call: TRBJ2-7
clone_size: NA
cdr3_nt: TGTGCCAGCAGCCTAGCGGGAGTCTACGAGCAGTACTTC
cdr3_aa: CASSLAGVYEQYF

d_call: TRBD2
v_call: TRBV25-1
j_call: TRBJ2-5
clone_size: once
cdr3_nt: TGTGCCAGCAGTGCAGCGGGGGGCGGGGAAGAGACCCAGTACTTC
cdr3_aa: CASSAAGGGEETQYF

d_call: NA
v_call: TRBV2
j_call: TRBJ1-5
clone_size: once
cdr3_nt: TGTGCCAGCAGCCGGGGGGCGCCGGATGGCAATCAGCCCCAGCATTTT
cdr3_aa: CASSRGAPDGNQPQHF

d_call: TRBD1
v_call: TRBV7-8
j_call: TRBJ2-1
clone_size: NA
cdr3_nt: TGTGCCAGCAGCGTGCAGGGGGACAATGAGCAGTTCTTC
cdr3_aa: CASSVQGDNEQFF

d_call: NA
v_call: TRBV20-1
j_call: TRBJ2-7
clone_size: NA
cdr3_nt: TGCAGTGCTATTCACCCCTACGAGCAGTACTTC
cdr3_aa: CSAIHPYEQYF

d_call: TRBD2
v_call: TRBV14
j_call: TRBJ2-1
clone_size: NA
cdr3_nt: TGTGCCAGCAGCAGCCGGTGGAGCGGGGGGAGTGAGCAGTTCTTC
cdr3_aa: CASSSRWSGGSEQFF

d_call: NA
v_call: TRBV28
j_call: TRBJ2-3
clone_size: NA
cdr3_nt: TGTGCCAGCAGTTTCGCGGGAACGCTAGGAGATACGCAGTATTTT
cdr3_aa: CASSFAGTLGDTQYF

d_call: TRBD2
v_call: TRBV2
j_call: TRBJ2-1
clone_size: NA
cdr3_nt: TGTGCCAGCAGTGTTCAGGGACTAGCGACCAATGAGCAGTTCTTC
cdr3_aa: CASSVQGLATNEQFF

d_call: TRBD1
v_call: TRBV28
j_call: TRBJ1-2
clone_size: NA
cdr3_nt: TGTGCCAGCAGCCGCCCGGACAGGTTTGGTGGCTACACCTTC
cdr3_aa: CASSRPDRFGGYTF

d_call: NA
v_call: TRBV3-1/TRBV3-2
j_call: TRBJ1-1
clone_size: NA
cdr3_nt: TGTGCCAGCAGCAGCTCGGGCACTGAAGCTTTCTTT
cdr3_aa: CASSSSGTEAFF

d_call: NA
v_call: TRBV28
j_call: TRBJ2-7
clone_size: NA
cdr3_nt: TGTGCCAGCAGTTCCGCCGGGACCCAGAGGTCCTACGAGCAGTACTTC
cdr3_aa: CASSSAGTQRSYEQYF

d_call: TRBD2
v_call: TRBV5-1
j_call: TRBJ2-7
clone_size: NA
cdr3_nt: TGCGCCAGCAGCTTGGTAGGTAGCGGGAGGGCCATCGATGAGCAGTACTTC
cdr3_aa: CASSLVGSGRAIDEQYF

d_call: NA
v_call: TRBV7-9
j_call: TRBJ1-4
clone_size: NA
cdr3_nt: TGTGCCAGCAGGAGTAAAGGAGAAAAACTGTTTTTT
cdr3_aa: CASRSKGEKLFF

d_call: TRBD1
v_call: TRBV28
j_call: TRBJ1-2
clone_size: NA
cdr3_nt: TGTGCCAGCGGAGGACAGGAGACCAACTATGGCTACACCTTC
cdr3_aa: CASGGQETNYGYTF

d_call: TRBD2
v_call: TRBV28
j_call: TRBJ2-5
clone_size: NA
cdr3_nt: TGTGCCAGCAGTTTATCGGGAGGGCGGGGTCAGGAGACCCAGTACTTC
cdr3_aa: CASSLSGGRGQETQYF

d_call: TRBD1
v_call: TRBV6-5
j_call: TRBJ1-1
clone_size: NA
cdr3_nt: TGTGCCAGCACCGGGACAGTTAACACTGAAGCTTTCTTT
cdr3_aa: CASTGTVNTEAFF

d_call: TRBD1
v_call: TRBV18
j_call: TRBJ2-7
clone_size: NA
cdr3_nt: TGTGCCAGCTCACCACTGGGAGGACAGGGGCGGACCTACGAGCAGTACTTC
cdr3_aa: CASSPLGGQGRTYEQYF

d_call: NA
v_call: TRBV11-2
j_call: TRBJ1-1
clone_size: NA
cdr3_nt: TGTGCCAGCAGCTTAGAAGGGGTCGGGACTGAAGCTTTCTTT
cdr3_aa: CASSLEGVGTEAFF

d_call: TRBD1
v_call: TRBV5-1
j_call: TRBJ1-5
clone_size: NA
cdr3_nt: TGCGCCAGCAGCTTGGGGCCCGACAGGGGCAATCAGCCCCAGCATTTT
cdr3_aa: CASSLGPDRGNQPQHF

d_call: NA
v_call: TRBV27
j_call: TRBJ1-1
clone_size: NA
cdr3_nt: TGTGCCAGCAGTTTATCGCGAGGGGTGACTGAAGCTTTCTTT
cdr3_aa: CASSLSRGVTEAFF

d_call: TRBD1
v_call: TRBV28
j_call: TRBJ2-7
clone_size: NA
cdr3_nt: TGTGCCAGCACCCCCGGACAGGGGGGCGAGCAGTACTTC
cdr3_aa: CASTPGQGGEQYF

d_call: NA
v_call: TRBV5-1
j_call: TRBJ2-2
clone_size: NA
cdr3_nt: TGCGCCAGCAGCTCCACGAACACCGGGGAGCTGTTTTTT
cdr3_aa: CASSSTNTGELFF

d_call: TRBD1
v_call: TRBV28
j_call: TRBJ1-3
clone_size: NA
cdr3_nt: TGTGCCAGCAGTTCCGTGACAGGGACAGGAAACACCATATATTTT
cdr3_aa: CASSSVTGTGNTIYF

d_call: TRBD1
v_call: TRBV10-3
j_call: TRBJ2-2
clone_size: NA
cdr3_nt: TGTGCCAGTGGGGACAGTAACACCGGGGAGCTGTTTTTT
cdr3_aa: CASGDSNTGELFF

d_call: NA
v_call: TRBV6-5
j_call: TRBJ2-6
clone_size: NA
cdr3_nt: TGTGCCAGCAGCCTTTCCACCTCTGGGGCCAACGTCCTGACTTTC
cdr3_aa: CASSLSTSGANVLTF

d_call: NA
v_call: TRBV2
j_call: TRBJ1-1
clone_size: NA
cdr3_nt: TGTGCCAGCAGTGGAGGGGCCAGGGGCACTGAAGCTTTCTTT
cdr3_aa: CASSGGARGTEAFF

d_call: NA
v_call: TRBV27
j_call: TRBJ2-1
clone_size: few
cdr3_nt: TGTGCCAGCAGTTTATCGGTGGCCCCCTACAATGAGCAGTTCTTC
cdr3_aa: CASSLSVAPYNEQFF

d_call: NA
v_call: TRBV7-3
j_call: TRBJ2-1
clone_size: once
cdr3_nt: TGTGCCAGCAGCACCTCAAGCCTTGGAAAGCAGTTCTTC
cdr3_aa: CASSTSSLGKQFF

d_call: NA
v_call: TRBV6-2/TRBV6-3
j_call: TRBJ1-5
clone_size: NA
cdr3_nt: TGTGCCAGCAGCAGGTCTCACCAGCCCCAGCATTTT
cdr3_aa: CASSRSHQPQHF

d_call: NA
v_call: TRBV28
j_call: TRBJ1-6
clone_size: NA
cdr3_nt: TGTGCCAGCAGTTTTGCCAGTAGCTCCTATAATTCACCCCTCCACTTT
cdr3_aa: CASSFASSSYNSPLHF

d_call: TRBD1
v_call: TRBV5-1
j_call: TRBJ1-1
clone_size: NA
cdr3_nt: TGCGCCAGCAGCTTGATACAGGGGGCGAACACTGAAGCTTTCTTT
cdr3_aa: CASSLIQGANTEAFF

d_call: NA
v_call: TRBV7-9
j_call: TRBJ1-4
clone_size: NA
cdr3_nt: TGTGCCAGCAGCTTACTCCCGGAACCTAATGAAAAACTGTTTTTT
cdr3_aa: CASSLLPEPNEKLFF

d_call: NA
v_call: TRBV11-2
j_call: TRBJ2-7
clone_size: NA
cdr3_nt: TGTGCCAGCAGCTTCAACAGGGTTTCCTACGAGCAGTACTTC
cdr3_aa: CASSFNRVSYEQYF

d_call: NA
v_call: TRBV7-2
j_call: TRBJ2-7
clone_size: NA
cdr3_nt: TGTGCCAGCAGCCACCGGGACTTCACCCCTTACGAGCAGTACTTC
cdr3_aa: CASSHRDFTPYEQYF

d_call: TRBD2
v_call: TRBV4-2
j_call: TRBJ2-1
clone_size: NA
cdr3_nt: TGTGCCAGCAGCCAGGGGACTAGGTACAATGAGCAGTTCTTC
cdr3_aa: CASSQGTRYNEQFF

d_call: NA
v_call: TRBV28
j_call: TRBJ2-7
clone_size: NA
cdr3_nt: TGTGCCAGCAGTCCAACCGGGACATTAGACTACGAGCAGTACTTC
cdr3_aa: CASSPTGTLDYEQYF

d_call: NA
v_call: TRBV11-2
j_call: TRBJ1-1
clone_size: NA
cdr3_nt: TGTGCCAGCAGCAGAAACAGGGATGAAGCTTTCTTT
cdr3_aa: CASSRNRDEAFF

d_call: NA
v_call: TRBV6-5
j_call: TRBJ2-1
clone_size: NA
cdr3_nt: TGTGCCAGCAGTTACTATCCGGGTTACAATGAGCAGTTCTTC
cdr3_aa: CASSYYPGYNEQFF

d_call: NA
v_call: TRBV19
j_call: TRBJ2-7
clone_size: NA
cdr3_nt: TGTGCCAGTAGTAACCGGGACTCGAGGGACTACGAGCAGTACTTC
cdr3_aa: CASSNRDSRDYEQYF

d_call: TRBD1
v_call: TRBV4-2
j_call: TRBJ1-1
clone_size: NA
cdr3_nt: TGTGCCAGCAGCCCTATAGGCAGGGGGGGAAAGACTGAAGCTTTCTTT
cdr3_aa: CASSPIGRGGKTEAFF

d_call: TRBD1
v_call: TRBV29-1
j_call: TRBJ1-2
clone_size: NA
cdr3_nt: TGCAGCGTTGAAGGGAGGGGGCCGGACGGGTATGGCTACACCTTC
cdr3_aa: CSVEGRGPDGYGYTF

d_call: TRBD1
v_call: TRBV6-5
j_call: TRBJ1-5
clone_size: NA
cdr3_nt: TGTGCCAGCTGGAGGCAGGGGGATCAGCCCCAGCATTTT
cdr3_aa: CASWRQGDQPQHF

d_call: TRBD1
v_call: TRBV14
j_call: TRBJ2-2
clone_size: once
cdr3_nt: TGTGCCAGCAGTCGACAGGGCGTCGGGGAGCTGTTTTTT
cdr3_aa: CASSRQGVGELFF

d_call: TRBD1
v_call: TRBV5-1
j_call: TRBJ1-2
clone_size: NA
cdr3_nt: TGCGCCAGCAGCTTGGGGACAGGGTATGACTATGGCTACACCTTC
cdr3_aa: CASSLGTGYDYGYTF

d_call: TRBD2
v_call: TRBV15
j_call: TRBJ2-4
clone_size: NA
cdr3_nt: TGTGCCACCAGCACCAGGACTAGCGGGATGGGAAACATTCAGTACTTC
cdr3_aa: CATSTRTSGMGNIQYF

d_call: NA
v_call: TRBV6-5
j_call: TRBJ2-2
clone_size: NA
cdr3_nt: TGTGCCAGTCGACTCCGGCAAGGGCCTCCCGGGGAGCTGTTTTTT
cdr3_aa: CASRLRQGPPGELFF

d_call: NA
v_call: TRBV30
j_call: TRBJ1-2
clone_size: NA
cdr3_nt: TGTGCCTGGAGCGGCGGCGGCTATGGCTACACCTTC
cdr3_aa: CAWSGGGYGYTF

d_call: TRBD1
v_call: TRBV5-1
j_call: TRBJ1-1
clone_size: NA
cdr3_nt: TGCGCCAGCAGCTTGGGGACAGGGGTAATCCTGGGCTCTGAAGCTTTCTTT
cdr3_aa: CASSLGTGVILGSEAFF

d_call: NA
v_call: TRBV5-6
j_call: TRBJ1-1
clone_size: NA
cdr3_nt: TGTGCCAGCAGCAGGGTTTTGGTGAACACTGAAGCTTTCTTT
cdr3_aa: CASSRVLVNTEAFF

d_call: TRBD2
v_call: TRBV28
j_call: TRBJ2-2
clone_size: NA
cdr3_nt: TGTGCCAGCAGGCCACAAGAGCGGGGCTACACCGGGGAGCTGTTTTTT
cdr3_aa: CASRPQERGYTGELFF

d_call: TRBD2
v_call: TRBV19
j_call: TRBJ2-5
clone_size: NA
cdr3_nt: TGTGCCAGTAGTCCCCTCCGGACTAGAAAGGGATTTATACAAGAGACCCAGTACTTC
cdr3_aa: CASSPLRTRKGFIQETQYF